The rows below give T cell receptor beta chains drawn from one sample of a study of early stage breast cancer tumors. TCRdb's table, derived via immunoSEQ multiplex PCR, lists solely in-frame clones and lacks some. The table records about 58,000 clones, about 74% of them present only once. What was sequenced was blood. The source is a person aged 25 to 40 with breast cancer. CDR3s include the opening cysteine and the closing phenylalanine or tryptophan. A D gene is named only where the DNA matches it firmly. Some rows have no size entry. The others give once, few or many, or a class for an expanded clone.

clone size	J gene	V gene	D gene	CDR3 protein	CDR3 DNA
few	TRBJ1-2	TRBV20-1	-	CSALHYTF	TGCAGTGCTCTACACTACACCTTC
medium-sized	TRBJ1-1	TRBV18	-	CASSPAGGTEAFF	TGTGCCAGCTCACCCGCGGGGGGAACTGAAGCTTTCTTT
few	TRBJ2-7	TRBV19	TRBD1	CASSIHRTGSSYEQYF	TGTGCCAGTAGTATCCACAGGACAGGGAGCTCCTACGAGCAGTACTTC
-	TRBJ1-6	TRBV18	-	CASSGRSDNSPLHF	TGTGCCAGCTCGGGGAGGTCGGACAATTCACCCCTCCACTTT
-	TRBJ2-1	TRBV7-2	-	CASSLARGGHYNEQFF	TGTGCCAGCAGCTTAGCGCGAGGCGGTCACTACAATGAGCAGTTCTTC
medium-sized	TRBJ2-7	TRBV30	-	CAWRGRGYEQYF	TGTGCCTGGCGGGGAAGGGGCTACGAGCAGTACTTC
-	TRBJ2-7	TRBV7-2	TRBD2	CASSGTKGLAGAYEQYF	TGTGCCAGCAGCGGGACGAAGGGACTAGCGGGGGCTTACGAGCAGTACTTC
-	TRBJ1-1	TRBV18	-	CASSALTYRAFF	TGTGCCAGCTCCGCTTTGACCTATCGCGCTTTCTTT
-	TRBJ2-2	TRBV7-9	TRBD2	CATGLATNTGELFF	TGTGCCACCGGACTAGCGACGAACACCGGGGAGCTGTTTTTT
-	TRBJ1-4	TRBV6-5	-	CASGEGYEKLFF	TGTGCCAGCGGTGAAGGTTATGAAAAACTGTTTTTT